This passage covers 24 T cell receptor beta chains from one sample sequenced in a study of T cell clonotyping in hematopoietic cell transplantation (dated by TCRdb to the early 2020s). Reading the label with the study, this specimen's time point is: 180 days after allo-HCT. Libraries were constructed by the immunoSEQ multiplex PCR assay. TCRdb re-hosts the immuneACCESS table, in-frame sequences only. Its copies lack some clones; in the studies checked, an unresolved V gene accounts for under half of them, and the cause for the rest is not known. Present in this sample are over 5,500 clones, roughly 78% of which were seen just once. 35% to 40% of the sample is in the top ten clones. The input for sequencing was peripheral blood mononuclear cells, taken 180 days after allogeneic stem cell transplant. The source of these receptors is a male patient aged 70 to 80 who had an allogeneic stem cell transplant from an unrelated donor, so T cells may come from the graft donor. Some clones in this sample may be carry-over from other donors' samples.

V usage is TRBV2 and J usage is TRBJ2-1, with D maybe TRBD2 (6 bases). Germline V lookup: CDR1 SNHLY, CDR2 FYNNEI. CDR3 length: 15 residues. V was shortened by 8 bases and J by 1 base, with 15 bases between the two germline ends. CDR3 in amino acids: CASRGRDSSYNEQFF. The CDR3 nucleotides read TGTGCCAGCCGGGGCAGGGACTCTTCCTACAATGAGCAGTTCTTC.

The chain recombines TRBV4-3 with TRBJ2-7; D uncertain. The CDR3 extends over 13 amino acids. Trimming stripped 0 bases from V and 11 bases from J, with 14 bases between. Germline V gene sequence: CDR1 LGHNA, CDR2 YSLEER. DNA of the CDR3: TGCGCCAGCAGCCAAGAGTTCGACGCCCCGAAGTACTTC. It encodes CASSQEFDAPKYF.

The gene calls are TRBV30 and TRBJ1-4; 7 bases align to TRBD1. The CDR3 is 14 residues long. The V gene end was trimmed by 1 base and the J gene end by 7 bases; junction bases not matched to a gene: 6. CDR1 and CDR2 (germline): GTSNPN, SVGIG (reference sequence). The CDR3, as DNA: TGTGCCTGGAGTGGGGGGACAGTCGTTGAAAAACTGTTTTTT. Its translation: CAWSGGTVVEKLFF.

Here the CDR3 DNA reads TGTGCCAGCAGTACGACGAGGGGTAGCGGATGGGGCACCGGGGAGCTGTTTTTT. It translates to CASSTTRGSGWGTGELFF. The rearrangement uses TRBV27 and TRBJ2-2; D is possibly TRBD2 (6 bases). V was pared by 5 bases and J by 4 bases, with 23 bases between. The CDR3 is 18 amino acids. CDR1 and CDR2 from the germline V gene are MNHEY and SMNVEV (reference sequence).

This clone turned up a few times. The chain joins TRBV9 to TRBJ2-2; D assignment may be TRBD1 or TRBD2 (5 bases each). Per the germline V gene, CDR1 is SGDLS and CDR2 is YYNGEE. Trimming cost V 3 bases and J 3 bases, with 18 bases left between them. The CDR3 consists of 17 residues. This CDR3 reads CASSDTQFGTYTGELFF. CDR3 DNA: TGTGCCAGCAGCGACACTCAATTCGGGACCTACACCGGGGAGCTGTTTTTT.

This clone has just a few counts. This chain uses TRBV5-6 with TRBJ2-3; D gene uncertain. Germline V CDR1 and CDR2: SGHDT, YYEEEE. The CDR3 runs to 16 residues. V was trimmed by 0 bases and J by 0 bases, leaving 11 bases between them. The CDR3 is CASSLGGRDSTDTQYF. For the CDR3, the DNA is TGTGCCAGCAGCTTGGGTGGCCGAGATAGCACAGATACGCAGTATTTT.

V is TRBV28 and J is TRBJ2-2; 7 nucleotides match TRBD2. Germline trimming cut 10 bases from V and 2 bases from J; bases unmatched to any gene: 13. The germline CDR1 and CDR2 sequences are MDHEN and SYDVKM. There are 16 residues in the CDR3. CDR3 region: CATESGIGINTGELFF. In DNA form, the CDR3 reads TGTGCCACCGAAAGCGGGATAGGTATAAACACCGGGGAGCTGTTTTTT.

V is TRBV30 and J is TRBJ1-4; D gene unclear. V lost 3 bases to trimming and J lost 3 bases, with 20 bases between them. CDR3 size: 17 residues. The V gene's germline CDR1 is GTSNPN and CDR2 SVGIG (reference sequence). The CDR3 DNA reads TGTGCCTGGAGCCCAAAGCCCCGGACGCTCTCTAATGAAAAACTGTTTTTT. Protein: CAWSPKPRTLSNEKLFF.

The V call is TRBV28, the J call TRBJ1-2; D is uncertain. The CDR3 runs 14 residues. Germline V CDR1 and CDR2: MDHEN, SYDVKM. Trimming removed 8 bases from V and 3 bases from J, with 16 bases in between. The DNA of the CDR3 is TGTGCCAGCTTCCGGGCCCCCGGGCACTATGGCTACACCTTC. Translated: CASFRAPGHYGYTF.

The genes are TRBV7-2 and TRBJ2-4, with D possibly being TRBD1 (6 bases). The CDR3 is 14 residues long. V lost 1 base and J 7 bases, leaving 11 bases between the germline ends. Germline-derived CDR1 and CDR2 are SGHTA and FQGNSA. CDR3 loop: CASSLVGQGNIQYF. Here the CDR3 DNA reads TGTGCCAGCAGCTTAGTTGGTCAGGGGAACATTCAGTACTTC.

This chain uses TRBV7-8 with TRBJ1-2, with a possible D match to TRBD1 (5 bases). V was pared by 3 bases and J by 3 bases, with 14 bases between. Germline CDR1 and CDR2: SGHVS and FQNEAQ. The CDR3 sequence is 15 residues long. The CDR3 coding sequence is TGTGCCAGCAGCTTGATCGAGGGGATGGACTATGGCTACACCTTC. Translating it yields CASSLIEGMDYGYTF.

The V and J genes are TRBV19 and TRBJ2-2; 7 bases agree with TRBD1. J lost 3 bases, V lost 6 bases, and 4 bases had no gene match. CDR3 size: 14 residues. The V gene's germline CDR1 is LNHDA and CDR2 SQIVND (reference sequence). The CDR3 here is CASSTGAHTGELFF. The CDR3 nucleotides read TGTGCCAGTAGCACAGGGGCCCACACCGGGGAGCTGTTTTTT.

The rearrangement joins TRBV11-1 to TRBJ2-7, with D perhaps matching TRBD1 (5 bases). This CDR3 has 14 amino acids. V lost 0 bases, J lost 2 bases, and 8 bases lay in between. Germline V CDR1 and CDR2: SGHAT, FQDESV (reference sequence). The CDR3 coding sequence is TGTGCCAGCAGCTTAGCGGTGGGGCCCTACGAGCAGTACTTC. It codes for CASSLAVGPYEQYF.

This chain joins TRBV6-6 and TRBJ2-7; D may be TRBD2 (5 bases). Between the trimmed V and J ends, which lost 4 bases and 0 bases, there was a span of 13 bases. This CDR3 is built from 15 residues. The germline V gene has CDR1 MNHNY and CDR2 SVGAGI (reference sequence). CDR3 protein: CASSSLRAVSYEQYF. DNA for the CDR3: TGTGCCAGCAGTTCCCTGCGGGCAGTCTCCTACGAGCAGTACTTC.

The CDR3 nucleotides are TGTGCCAGCAGTGAGGGACTAGCGGAGATCAAAAACATTCAGTACTTC. Protein sequence: CASSEGLAEIKNIQYF. The V and J genes are TRBV28 and TRBJ2-4, with 11 bases identical to TRBD2. In germline, CDR1 is MDHEN, CDR2 SYDVKM. The CDR3 consists of 16 residues. The trim removed 5 bases at V and 3 bases at J, leaving 6 bases unmatched.

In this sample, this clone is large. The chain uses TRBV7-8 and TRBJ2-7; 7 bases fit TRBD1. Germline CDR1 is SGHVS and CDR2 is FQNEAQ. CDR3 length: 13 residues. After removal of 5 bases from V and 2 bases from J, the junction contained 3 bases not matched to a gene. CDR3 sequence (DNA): TGTGCCAGCAGCGAAGGACAGGCCTACGAGCAGTACTTC. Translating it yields CASSEGQAYEQYF. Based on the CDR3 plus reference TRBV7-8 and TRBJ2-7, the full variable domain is GAGVSQSPRYKVAKRGQDVALRCDPISGHVSLFWYQQALGQGPEFLTYFQNEAQLDKSGLPSDRFFAERPEGSVSTLKIQRTQQEDSAVYLCASSEGQAYEQYFGPGTRLTVT.

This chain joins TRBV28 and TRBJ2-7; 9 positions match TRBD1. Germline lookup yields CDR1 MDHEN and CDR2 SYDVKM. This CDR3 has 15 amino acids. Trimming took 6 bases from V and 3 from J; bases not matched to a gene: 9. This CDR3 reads CASSPGGTGIYEQYF. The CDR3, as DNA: TGTGCCAGCAGCCCCGGGGGGACAGGGATCTACGAGCAGTACTTC.

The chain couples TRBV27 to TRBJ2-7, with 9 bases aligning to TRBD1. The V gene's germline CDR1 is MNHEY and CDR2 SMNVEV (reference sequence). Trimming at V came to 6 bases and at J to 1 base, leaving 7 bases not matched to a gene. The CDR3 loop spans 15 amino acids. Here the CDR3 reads CASSPGTGRSYEQYF. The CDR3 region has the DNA TGTGCCAGCAGCCCCGGGACAGGGAGGTCCTACGAGCAGTACTTC.

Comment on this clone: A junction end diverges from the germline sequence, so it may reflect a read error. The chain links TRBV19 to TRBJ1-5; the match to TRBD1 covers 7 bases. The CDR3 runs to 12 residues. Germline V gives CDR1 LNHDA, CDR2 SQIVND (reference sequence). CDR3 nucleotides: TGTGCCGTTCGACAGGGCAACCAGCCCCAGCATTTT. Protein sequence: CAVRQGNQPQHF.

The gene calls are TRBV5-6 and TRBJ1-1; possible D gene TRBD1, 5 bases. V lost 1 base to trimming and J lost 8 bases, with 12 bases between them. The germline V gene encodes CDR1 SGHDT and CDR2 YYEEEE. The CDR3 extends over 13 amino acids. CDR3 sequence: CASSLMGDLEAFF. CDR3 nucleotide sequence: TGTGCCAGCAGCTTGATGGGGGACCTAGAAGCTTTCTTT.

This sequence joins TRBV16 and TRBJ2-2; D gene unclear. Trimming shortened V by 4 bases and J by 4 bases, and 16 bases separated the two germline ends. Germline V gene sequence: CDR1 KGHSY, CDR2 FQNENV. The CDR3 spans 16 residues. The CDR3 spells CASSLRVLDSTGELFF. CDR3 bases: TGTGCCAGCAGCCTGAGAGTGTTGGATAGCACCGGGGAGCTGTTTTTT.

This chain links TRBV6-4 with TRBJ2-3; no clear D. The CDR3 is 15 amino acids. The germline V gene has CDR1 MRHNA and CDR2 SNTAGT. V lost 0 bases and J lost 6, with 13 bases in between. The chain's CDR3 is CASSDSGSEWDTQYF. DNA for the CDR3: TGTGCCAGCAGTGACTCGGGATCCGAGTGGGATACGCAGTATTTT.

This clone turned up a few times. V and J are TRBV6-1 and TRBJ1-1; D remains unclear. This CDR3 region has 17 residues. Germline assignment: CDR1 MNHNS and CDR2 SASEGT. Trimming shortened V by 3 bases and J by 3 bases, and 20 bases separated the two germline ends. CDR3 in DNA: TGTGCCAGCAGTGAGCGAGGGAAAAAGGCGTTTCACACTGAAGCTTTCTTT. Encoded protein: CASSERGKKAFHTEAFF.

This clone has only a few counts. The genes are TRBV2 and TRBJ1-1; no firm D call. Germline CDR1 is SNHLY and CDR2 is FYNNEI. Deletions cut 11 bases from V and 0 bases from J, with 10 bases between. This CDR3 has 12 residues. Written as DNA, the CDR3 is TGTGCCCTTGGCCAGTTGAACACTGAAGCTTTCTTT. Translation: CALGQLNTEAFF.